Listed here are 7 T cell receptor beta chains from one sample, sequenced in a study of blood T cell repertoires in COVID-19. Profiling relied on immunoSEQ multiplex PCR, and the TCRdb table lists in-frame clones only, not all of them. The sample has 150,000 to 200,000 clones, around 85% seen once. Sequencing input: peripheral blood. These receptors were taken from a woman of 80 years or more with acute or convalescent COVID-19.

V gene TRBV7-8 combines with J gene TRBJ1-4, with 8 bases fitting TRBD1. The germline V gene encodes CDR1 SGHVS and CDR2 FQNEAQ. The CDR3 runs to 20 residues. V lost 3 bases and J lost 1; bases outside the gene matches: 16. The CDR3 protein is CASSFPRTGKGLITNEKLFF. In nucleotides, the CDR3 is TGTGCCAGCAGCTTCCCTCGGACAGGGAAGGGATTGATAACTAATGAAAAACTGTTTTTT.

The chain uses TRBV18 and TRBJ1-2, with a possible D match to TRBD1 (6 bases). Germline V gives CDR1 KGHSH, CDR2 LQKENI. This CDR3 comprises 15 residues. The V and J ends lost 3 bases and 8 bases respectively, with 19 bases between them. CDR3: CASSPVRGELGGYTF. The CDR3 bases are TGTGCCAGCTCACCTGTCAGGGGAGAATTGGGGGGCTACACCTTC. Full variable domain (outside the CDR3, taken from reference TRBV18 and TRBJ1-2): NAGVMQNPRHLVRRRGQEARLRCSPMKGHSHVYWYRQLPEEGLKFMVYLQKENIIDESGMPKERFSAEFPKEGPSILRIQQVVRGDSAAYFCASSPVRGELGGYTFGSGTRLTVV.

The V and J genes are TRBV7-3 and TRBJ1-2; TRBD1 aligns across 7 bases. The CDR3 spans 22 residues. The germline gives CDR1 SGHTA, CDR2 FQGTGA. The junction had 27 bases not matched to a gene; V was cut back by 5 bases and J by 0 bases. CDR3 sequence: CASSKNFIGSGAGQSSNYGYTF. Here the CDR3 DNA reads TGTGCCAGCAGCAAAAATTTCATCGGTAGCGGGGCGGGACAGTCTTCTAACTATGGCTACACCTTC.

V usage is TRBV27 and J usage is TRBJ2-3, with D possibly TRBD2 on 7 matching bases. CDR1 is MNHEY and CDR2 is SMNVEV in the germline V gene (reference sequence). The ends were cut back, 3 bases at V and 4 bases at J, with 8 bases in the middle. The CDR3 contains 13 residues. CDR3 in amino acids: CASSLGGPDTQYF. For the CDR3, the DNA is TGTGCCAGCAGTTTGGGGGGGCCAGATACGCAGTATTTT.

This chain connects TRBV15 to TRBJ1-1; D is perhaps TRBD1 (5 bases). Trimming cost V 0 bases and J 4 bases, with 27 bases left between them. Germline CDR1 is LNHNV and CDR2 is YYDKDF (reference sequence). CDR3 length equals 20 residues. The CDR3: CATSRDTRVGVGPGGTEAFF. DNA for the CDR3: TGTGCCACCAGCAGAGATACCAGGGTTGGGGTGGGACCCGGGGGCACTGAAGCTTTCTTT.

J is TRBJ2-1 and V is TRBV19; the D gene is possibly TRBD2 (6 bases). Per germline, CDR1 LNHDA and CDR2 SQIVND (reference sequence). This CDR3 comprises 13 residues. The V and J ends lost 8 bases and 6 bases respectively, with 14 bases between them. In nucleotides, the CDR3 is TGTGCCAGTGTATGGGGGGATAGCAATGAGCAGTTCTTC. Encoded protein: CASVWGDSNEQFF.

The chain joins TRBV5-4 to TRBJ1-3; 7 bases agree with TRBD1. J gave up 1 base and V 0 bases, and 1 base lay outside the gene matches. There are 15 residues in the CDR3. The germline V gene has CDR1 SGHNT and CDR2 YYREEE (reference sequence). In nucleotides, the CDR3 is TGTGCCAGCAGCTTGGCCAGGGGGTCTGGAAACACCATATATTTT. This encodes CASSLARGSGNTIYF.